Each of the 11 T cell receptor beta chains below was sequenced from the same sample in a study of prognosis after radiotherapy for stage I lung cancer. The genomic DNA TCR beta CDR3 region underwent two rounds of multiplex PCR. It was primers specific to each TRBV and TRBJ gene that first-round PCR used. TCRdb fed the multiplex PCR reads into MiXCR, producing one record per CDR3 protein. The sample holds around 29,000 distinct CDR3 sequences, about 45% seen once. The sample was PBMCs, taken before or after stereotactic body radiation therapy (not recorded which). These receptors all stem from a donor at least 50 years old with non-small cell lung cancer.

At least ten counts were recorded for this clonotype. The gene calls are TRBV6-1 and TRBJ1-5; D ambiguous. The germline V and J ends were trimmed by 1 base and 2 bases, with 9 bases remaining between them. Germline V lookup: CDR1 MNHNS, CDR2 SASEGT. CDR3 length: 15 residues. CDR3 loop: CASSEGGFGNQPQHF. In nucleotides, the CDR3 is TGTGCCAGCAGTGAAGGGGGATTTGGCAATCAGCCCCAGCATTTT.

This chain joins TRBV7-2 and TRBJ2-1; 7 positions agree with TRBD2. J gave up 13 bases and V 1 base, and 16 bases lay outside the gene matches. CDR1 is SGHTA and CDR2 is FQGNSA in the germline V gene. The CDR3 length is 16 residues. The CDR3 nucleotides read TGTGCCAGCAGCTTAGACAGCGGGACGAACCTAAGTGATCAGTTCTTC. Translated: CASSLDSGTNLSDQFF.

This clonotype has ten or more counts. This chain connects TRBV4-1 to TRBJ1-2, with D tentatively TRBD1 (5 bases). Germline CDR1 and CDR2: MGHRA and YSYEKL. The CDR3 runs 18 residues. Trimming left V 0 bases short and J 4 bases short, with 21 bases between. CDR3 DNA: TGCGCCAGCAGCCAAGATAGCACCCAGGGTGGGCTCGGCTATGGCTACACCTTC. This encodes CASSQDSTQGGLGYGYTF.

As concerns this clonotype: A read error may be the cause here, since a much bigger clone is one base away. The chain uses TRBV9 and TRBJ2-1, with 7 bases fitting TRBD2. The CDR3 is 14 amino acids. CDR1 and CDR2 from the germline V gene are SGDLS and YYNGEE. J was trimmed by 0 bases and V by 5 bases; bases with no gene match: 2. The chain's CDR3 is CASRASGSYNEQFF. CDR3 bases: TGTGCCAGCAGAGCTAGCGGCTCCTACAATGAGCAGTTCTTC.

This chain uses TRBV4-2 with TRBJ1-1, with a tentative D call TRBD1 (6 bases). Germline CDR1 LGHNA, CDR2 YNFKEQ. Trimming took 1 base from V and 1 from J, leaving 13 bases between them. The CDR3 length is 16 residues. The CDR3: CASSQGGQGRNTEAFF. The CDR3 DNA reads TGTGCCAGCAGCCAAGGGGGGCAGGGAAGGAACACTGAAGCTTTCTTT.

In DNA, the CDR3 is TGTGCCAGCAGCGTGGGGACTAGCGGGTACGAGCAGTACTTC. Its translation is CASSVGTSGYEQYF. The chain combines TRBV5-4 with TRBJ2-7, with TRBD2 matching 12 bases. The CDR3 runs 14 residues. CDR1 SGHNT and CDR2 YYREEE come from the germline V gene (reference sequence). Trimming at V came to 4 bases and at J to 4 bases, leaving 3 bases not matched to a gene.

The DNA for the CDR3 is TGTGCCAGCATGCGGTCCTATGGCTACACCTTC. Translation: CASMRSYGYTF. The V gene is TRBV27, the J gene TRBJ1-2; unclear D gene. This CDR3 has 11 amino acids. Trimming left V 7 bases short and J 4 bases short, with 7 bases between. CDR1 is MNHEY, CDR2 SMNVEV, per germline (reference sequence).

In this sample, this clonotype turned up many times. This chain joins TRBV4-3 and TRBJ2-2; a possible D gene is TRBD2 (6 bases). Looked up from germline, CDR1 is LGHNA and CDR2 is YSLEER. V lost 1 base and J lost 8, with 14 bases in between. This CDR3 spans 15 amino acids. CDR3 sequence: CASSQGRLGVGELFF. Here the CDR3 DNA reads TGCGCCAGCAGCCAAGGTCGACTAGGGGTGGGGGAGCTGTTTTTT.

This clonotype has ten or more counts. The CDR3 loop is CASSGRGGDGEKLFF. The CDR3 DNA reads TGTGCCAGCAGCGGGCGTGGGGGTGATGGGGAAAAACTGTTTTTT. The J gene is TRBJ1-4, the V gene TRBV7-2, with D possibly being TRBD1 (5 bases). Germline V gene lookup returns CDR1 SGHTA and CDR2 FQGNSA. The CDR3 has 15 amino acids. V was shortened by 5 bases and J by 8 bases, with 18 bases between the two germline ends.

The CDR3 loop is CASSPGAQKRELFF. The CDR3 DNA reads as TGTGCCAGCAGCCCAGGGGCTCAAAAGCGGGAGCTGTTTTTT. The chain joins TRBV7-2 to TRBJ2-2, with a weak D call TRBD1 (6 bases). The CDR3 runs 14 residues. Germline CDR1 and CDR2: SGHTA and FQGNSA. Trimming cost V 5 bases and J 9 bases, with 16 bases left between them.

The V and J genes are TRBV2 and TRBJ2-7; no reliable D call. Per the germline V gene, CDR1 is SNHLY and CDR2 is FYNNEI. V dropped 8 bases and J dropped 1 base, with 9 bases sitting between them. The CDR3 loop spans 12 amino acids. The CDR3: CASGWESYEQYF. The CDR3 region has the DNA TGTGCCAGCGGTTGGGAATCCTACGAGCAGTACTTC. The full variable domain, in which reference TRBV2 and TRBJ2-7 provide the parts outside the CDR3, is EPEVTQTPSHQVTQMGQEVILRCVPISNHLYFYWYRQILGQKVEFLVSFYNNEISEKSEIFDDQFSVERPDGSNFTLKIRSTKLEDSAMYFCASGWESYEQYFGPGTRLTVT.